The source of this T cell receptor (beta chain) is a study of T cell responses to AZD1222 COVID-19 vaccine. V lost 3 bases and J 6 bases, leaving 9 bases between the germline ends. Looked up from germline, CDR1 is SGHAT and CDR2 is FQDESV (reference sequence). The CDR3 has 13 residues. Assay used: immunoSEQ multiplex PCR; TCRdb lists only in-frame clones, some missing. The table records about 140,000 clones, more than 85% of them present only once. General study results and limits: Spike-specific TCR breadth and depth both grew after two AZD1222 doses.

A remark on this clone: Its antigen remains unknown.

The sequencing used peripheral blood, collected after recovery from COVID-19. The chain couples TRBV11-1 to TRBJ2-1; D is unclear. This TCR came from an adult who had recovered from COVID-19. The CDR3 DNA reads TGTGCCAGCAGCTTGATGGGCCTCAATGAGCAGTTCTTC. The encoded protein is CASSLMGLNEQFF.